These 14 T cell receptor beta chains were sequenced from one sample in a study of beta chain features in type 1 diabetes. The study reverse transcribed the entire isolated RNA, so it sequenced expressed TCRB transcripts. TCRdb's copy holds only in-frame clones and misses some; the assay was immunoSEQ multiplex PCR. The table has a few hundred thousand clones, more than 12% seen once. The material sequenced was naive CD4+ T cells from blood. The source of these receptors is a woman under 30 in good health.

This clone came up a few times. The V and J genes are TRBV21-1 and TRBJ1-2. TRBV21-1 is marked as a pseudogene. CDR3 length equals 15 residues. CDR3 residues: CASSIPTRGYCGYTF. CDR3 coding DNA: TGTGCCAGCAGCATACCCACGCGGGGTTATTGTGGCTACACCTTC.

This clone was counted only a few times. This rearrangement joins TRBV9 to TRBJ2-1; D remains ambiguous. The V and J ends lost 3 bases and 6 bases respectively, with 4 bases between them. The CDR3 covers 11 residues. Per the germline V gene, CDR1 is SGDLS and CDR2 is YYNGEE. The CDR3 DNA reads as TGTGCCAGCAGCGCTCTCAATGAGCAGTTCTTC. It encodes CASSALNEQFF.

This CDR3 is CSVVPTWAGRPEQYF. CDR3 nucleotide sequence: TGCAGCGTTGTTCCAACTTGGGCGGGAAGGCCCGAGCAGTACTTC. The chain employs TRBV29-1 and TRBJ2-7, with D possibly matching TRBD2 (6 bases). This CDR3 spans 15 amino acids. Germline V gene sequence: CDR1 SQVTM, CDR2 ANQGSEA. With 4 bases removed from V and 6 bases from J, the gap between germline ends came to 22 bases.

This clone was observed a few times. Other DNA sequences within the sample encode an identical CDR3. The rearrangement joins TRBV28 to TRBJ1-2, with 9 bases aligning to TRBD1. Trimming cost V 5 bases and J 5 bases; bases outside gene matches: 3. The CDR3 length is 13 residues. The germline V gene encodes CDR1 MDHEN and CDR2 SYDVKM. The CDR3 sequence is CASSIGTGYGYTF. The CDR3 nucleotides read TGTGCCAGCAGTATCGGGACAGGGTATGGCTACACCTTC.

This clone was seen only a few times. The chain uses TRBV19 and TRBJ2-1; TRBD2 matches 9 bases. V trimming: 3 bases; J trimming: 7 bases; junction bases outside the gene matches: 7. The CDR3 has 15 residues. Germline values: CDR1 LNHDA, CDR2 SQIVND (reference sequence). The CDR3 loop is CASSIGSGRSNEQFF. As DNA, the CDR3 is TGTGCCAGTAGTATTGGTAGCGGGAGATCAAATGAGCAGTTCTTC.

CDR3 in amino acids: CASSPGEVWNEQFF. CDR3 bases: TGTGCCAGCAGCCCGGGGGAGGTCTGGAATGAGCAGTTCTTC. The rearrangement uses TRBV7-9 and TRBJ2-1, with D perhaps TRBD2 (6 bases). The CDR3 has 14 residues. Deletions cut 5 bases from V and 7 bases from J, with 15 bases between. The germline gives CDR1 SEHNR, CDR2 FQNEAQ (reference sequence).

CDR3 sequence (DNA): TGTGCCAGCAGCTTTACGGACTCGTACAATGAGCAGTTCTTC. It encodes CASSFTDSYNEQFF. The chain combines TRBV7-9 with TRBJ2-1; weak D call: TRBD2 (5 bases). The V and J ends lost 3 bases and 4 bases respectively, with 10 bases between them. The CDR3 loop spans 14 amino acids. Germline CDR1 reads SEHNR; CDR2 reads FQNEAQ (reference sequence).

This sequence joins TRBV6-5 and TRBJ1-2; a weak D match, TRBD1 (6 bases). Trimming cost V 2 bases and J 7 bases, with 17 bases left between them. The CDR3 runs 15 residues. Germline V gene lookup returns CDR1 MNHEY and CDR2 SVGAGI. In nucleotides, the CDR3 is TGTGCCAGCAGTTACAGAGACAACAGGGCCCTTGGCTACACCTTC. This encodes CASSYRDNRALGYTF.

The chain combines TRBV7-9 with TRBJ2-5, with D unclear. Germline V gene sequence: CDR1 SEHNR, CDR2 FQNEAQ (reference sequence). The V gene lost 0 bases and the J gene lost 2 bases, with 7 bases spanning the gap. The CDR3 has 14 residues. The CDR3 sequence: CASSLAHSQETQYF. The DNA for the CDR3 is TGTGCCAGCAGCTTAGCTCACAGTCAAGAGACCCAGTACTTC.

This clone has more than one count but fewer than ten. This chain joins TRBV5-1 and TRBJ2-3; D is possibly TRBD1 (6 bases). The CDR3 sequence is 13 residues long. CDR1 SGHRS and CDR2 YFSETQ come from the germline V gene. Deletions cut 4 bases from V and 4 bases from J, with 10 bases between. The CDR3 is CASSPDRPDTQYF. The CDR3 coding sequence is TGCGCCAGCAGCCCAGACAGGCCAGATACGCAGTATTTT. The whole variable domain, remainder taken from reference TRBV5-1 and TRBJ2-3, is KAGVTQTPRYLIKTRGQQVTLSCSPISGHRSVSWYQQTPGQGLQFLFEYFSETQRNKGNFPGRFSGRQFSNSRSEMNVSTLELGDSALYLCASSPDRPDTQYFGPGTRLTVL.

The table lists this clone with a few counts. The chain combines TRBV29-1 with TRBJ2-7; TRBD1 might be the D (6 bases). CDR3 length equals 15 residues. Trimming stripped 1 base from V and 0 bases from J, with 13 bases between. Germline V gene sequence: CDR1 SQVTM, CDR2 ANQGSEA. CDR3 coding DNA: TGCAGCGTTGAAGGTACACAGGGATCCTCCTACGAGCAGTACTTC. As protein: CSVEGTQGSSYEQYF.

In its sample, this clone was seen a few times. The V and J genes are TRBV19 and TRBJ2-7, with TRBD2 as a possible D gene (5 bases). The CDR3 extends over 13 amino acids. Deletions cut 7 bases from V and 1 base from J, with 11 bases between. CDR1 is LNHDA, CDR2 SQIVND, per germline (reference sequence). CDR3 sequence reads: CASTGRGSYEQYF. The CDR3 DNA sequence: TGTGCCAGTACGGGCCGCGGGTCCTACGAGCAGTACTTC.

The V gene is TRBV29-1, the J gene TRBJ2-7; possibly TRBD2 for D (6 bases). The CDR3 contains 12 residues. Trimming cost V 1 base and J 2 bases, with 6 bases left between them. Germline-derived CDR1 and CDR2 are SQVTM and ANQGSEA. Written as DNA, the CDR3 is TGCAGCGTTGAAGGACTAGCCTACGAGCAGTACTTC. This gives the protein CSVEGLAYEQYF.

The J gene is TRBJ2-3, the V gene TRBV10-1, with D perhaps matching TRBD2 (5 bases). The CDR3 covers 13 residues. Germline assignment: CDR1 WNHNN and CDR2 SYGVQD (reference sequence). Trimming stripped 3 bases from V and 2 bases from J, with 6 bases between. This CDR3 reads CASSEDYTDTQYF. CDR3 DNA sequence: TGCGCCAGCAGTGAAGACTACACAGATACGCAGTATTTT.